This T cell receptor beta chain was profiled in a study of blood T cell repertoires in COVID-19. Across the whole study: From T cells, B-cell-depleted T cells, or PBMCs came the material, which was cDNA or gDNA.

The CDR3 loop spans 20 amino acids. How the authors handled the data: Nucleated cell counts were estimated from reference gene primer amplification. Measured with immunoSEQ multiplex PCR; TCRdb has only the in-frame clones, and not every one. V, J and clone size were drawn from that table, and D and trimming were deduced from the DNA. The data hold 100,000 to 150,000 clones, with roughly 82% observed a single time. Sequenced: peripheral blood. The TCR was taken from a human donor in a cohort sampled during active COVID-19. This sequence joins TRBV21-1 and TRBJ1-5; the D call TRBD1 from the table was never checked on the DNA. TRBV21-1 represents a pseudogene. The chain's CDR3 is CASSKEREDRETYSNQPQHF. The DNA of the CDR3 is TGTGCCAGCAGCAAAGAAAGGGAGGACAGGGAAACCTATAGCAATCAGCCCCAGCATTTT.